The 19 T cell receptor beta chains below were found in one sample sequenced in a study of blood T cells in healthy people across ages (dated by TCRdb to 2014 to 2015). The library was generated by 5' RACE. TCRdb records Illumina HiSeq 2500 as the sequencer. A second PCR of roughly 7 to 12 cycles was performed with a sample-barcoded 5' primer and a J-beta primer mix. The public reads were reprocessed in TCRdb via fastp at Q25 and MiXCR, keeping in-frame beta chains. Under each unique CDR3 protein, matching rows form one entry showing the most common genes and DNA. Counted in this sample were about 1.5 million distinct CDR3 sequences; roughly two fifths of them appeared once. The ten largest clones add up to about 4% of the sample. The sample taken for sequencing was blood. The receptor set was obtained from a woman between 18 and 29 years old in good health.

This rearrangement joins TRBV6-1 to TRBJ1-5, with D possibly being TRBD1 (5 bases). Germline-derived CDR1 and CDR2 are MNHNS and SASEGT. The CDR3 loop spans 12 amino acids. Deletions cut 10 bases from V and 3 bases from J, with 10 bases between. CDR3 DNA: TGTGCCATAAGACAGACCAATCAGCCCCAGCATTTT. It translates to CAIRQTNQPQHF.

This clonotype has more than one count but fewer than ten. Written as DNA, the CDR3 is TGTGCCAGCAGTTTTTCCGGGACGATCTACAATGAGCAGTTCTTC. This codes for CASSFSGTIYNEQFF. V and J are TRBV6-2 or TRBV6-3 and TRBJ2-1; the D gene could be TRBD1 or TRBD2 (5 bases each). Trimming shortened V by 4 bases and J by 3 bases, and 13 bases separated the two germline ends. This CDR3 is built from 15 residues. The V gene's germline CDR1 is MNHEY and CDR2 SVGEGT.

The V call is TRBV30, the J call TRBJ1-1; D is unclear. V was clipped by 2 bases and J by 7 bases, with 11 bases between them. The CDR3 length is 12 residues. CDR1 is GTSNPN and CDR2 is SVGIG in the germline V gene (reference sequence). The CDR3 is CAWSSWGGEAFF. The CDR3 bases are TGTGCCTGGAGTAGCTGGGGAGGTGAAGCTTTCTTT.

This clonotype was detected only a few times. The V and J genes are TRBV7-9 and TRBJ2-1; TRBD2 might be the D (5 bases). The germline CDR1 and CDR2 sequences are SEHNR and FQNEAQ (reference sequence). V gave up 2 bases and J gave up 6 bases, with 8 bases separating them. This CDR3 has 13 residues. CDR3 in amino acids: CASSLRGPNEQFF. CDR3 coding DNA: TGTGCCAGCAGCTTACGGGGTCCCAATGAGCAGTTCTTC. The complete variable domain, with remaining parts taken from reference TRBV7-9 and TRBJ2-1, reads DTGVSQNPRHKITKRGQNVTFRCDPISEHNRLYWYRQTLGQGPEFLTYFQNEAQLEKSRLLSDRFSAERPKGSFSTLEIQRTEQGDSAMYLCASSLRGPNEQFFGPGTRLTVL.

This chain connects TRBV5-1 to TRBJ2-1; 9 nucleotides agree with TRBD2. The ends lost 1 base at V and 3 bases at J; junction bases unmatched: 5. This CDR3 spans 16 amino acids. In germline, CDR1 is SGHRS, CDR2 YFSETQ. The CDR3 coding sequence is TGCGCCAGCAGCTTGAATAGCGGGGGCCTCTACAATGAGCAGTTCTTC. It codes for CASSLNSGGLYNEQFF.

This clonotype was picked up many times. The chain has TRBV20-1 and TRBJ1-2; TRBD1 matches at 10 bases. V dropped 1 base and J dropped 4; count of bases not matched to a gene: 6. The CDR3 has 15 amino acids. Germline lookup yields CDR1 DFQATT and CDR2 SNEGSKA (reference sequence). Here the CDR3 reads CSARADRGYLYGYTF. The CDR3 nucleotides are TGCAGTGCTAGAGCGGACAGGGGGTACCTCTATGGCTACACCTTC.

The chain recombines TRBV28 with TRBJ2-7; TRBD1 matches 8 bases. CDR3 length: 16 amino acids. Germline V gene sequence: CDR1 MDHEN, CDR2 SYDVKM. V lost 2 bases, J lost 1 base, and 7 bases stayed unmatched. Written as DNA, the CDR3 is TGTGCCAGCAGTTTACCGACAGGGGCGATGTCCTACGAGCAGTACTTC. The encoded protein is CASSLPTGAMSYEQYF. Looking up the rest from reference TRBV28 and TRBJ2-7 gives the full variable domain: DVKVTQSSRYLVKRTGEKVFLECVQDMDHENMFWYRQDPGLGLRLIYFSYDVKMKEKGDIPEGYSVSREKKERFSLILESASTNQTSMYLCASSLPTGAMSYEQYFGPGTRLTVT.

The chain is built from TRBV4-3 and TRBJ1-2; 7 positions match TRBD1. This CDR3 region has 13 residues. Looked up from germline, CDR1 is LGHNA and CDR2 is YSLEER. Trimming removed 2 bases from V and 10 bases from J; junction bases left unmatched: 7. CDR3 in DNA: TGCGCCAGCAGCCAACGACAGGGTGAAGACTACACCTTC. Protein product: CASSQRQGEDYTF.

This clonotype was seen many times. This rearrangement joins TRBV2 to TRBJ2-1; unclear D gene. Germline V gives CDR1 SNHLY, CDR2 FYNNEI. This CDR3 is 15 amino acids long. The germline V and J ends were trimmed by 3 bases and 0 bases, with 9 bases remaining between them. CDR3 in DNA: TGTGCCAGCAGTGATGGTTGGGGCTCCTACAATGAGCAGTTCTTC. Its translation: CASSDGWGSYNEQFF.

This clonotype appeared a single time. The V gene is TRBV3-1, the J gene TRBJ1-4; D is possibly TRBD1 (5 bases). V lost 1 base to trimming and J lost 6 bases, with 12 bases between them. This CDR3 region has 15 residues. The V gene's germline CDR1 is LGHDT and CDR2 YNNKEL (reference sequence). CDR3 amino acids: CASSQVPTADEKLFF. CDR3 DNA: TGTGCCAGCAGCCAAGTTCCGACAGCTGATGAAAAACTGTTTTTT. The full variable domain, rest sourced from reference TRBV3-1 and TRBJ1-4, is DTAVSQTPKYLVTQMGNDKSIKCEQNLGHDTMYWYKQDSKKFLKIMFSYNNKELIINETVPNRFSPKSPDKAHLNLHINSLELGDSAVYFCASSQVPTADEKLFFGSGTQLSVL.

A few counts support this clonotype. The chain has TRBV6-2 or TRBV6-3 and TRBJ2-1, with 8 bases matching TRBD2. The CDR3 is 15 amino acids. V dropped 6 bases and J dropped 7; count of bases not matched to a gene: 11. The V gene's germline CDR1 is MNHEY and CDR2 SVGEGT. The CDR3 here is CASRDSGERANEQFF. The CDR3 nucleotides read TGTGCCAGCAGGGATAGCGGGGAACGAGCAAATGAGCAGTTCTTC.

This clonotype has more than one count but fewer than ten. V is TRBV9 and J is TRBJ1-2; D may be TRBD1 (5 bases). V gave up 0 bases and J gave up 8 bases, with 11 bases separating them. This CDR3 is built from 13 residues. Germline V gene data show CDR1 as SGDLS and CDR2 as YYNGEE. CDR3 bases: TGTGCCAGCAGCGTAGAACAGGCGAGGGGCTACACCTTC. Translation: CASSVEQARGYTF.

The chain combines TRBV7-2 with TRBJ2-3, with D possibly TRBD1 on 5 matching bases. The germline V and J ends were trimmed by 2 bases and 2 bases, with 11 bases remaining between them. CDR3 length: 15 residues. Germline CDR1 reads SGHTA; CDR2 reads FQGNSA. CDR3 loop: CASSLQGADTDTQYF. CDR3 DNA sequence: TGTGCCAGCAGCTTACAAGGGGCAGACACAGATACGCAGTATTTT.

This clonotype was seen ten or more times. This chain links TRBV4-3 with TRBJ2-3, with TRBD2 as a possible D gene (6 bases). Trimming removed 4 bases from V and 2 bases from J, with 10 bases in between. Germline CDR1 and CDR2: LGHNA and YSLEER. There are 14 residues in the CDR3. In DNA, the CDR3 is TGCGCCAGCAGCCTCGGGACTTACACAGATACGCAGTATTTT. Its translation is CASSLGTYTDTQYF.

The J gene is TRBJ2-7, the V gene TRBV11-2; tentatively, D is TRBD2 (5 bases). The CDR3 has 15 amino acids. From germline, CDR1 is SGHAT and CDR2 FQNNGV. The V gene lost 1 base and the J gene lost 0 bases, with 10 bases spanning the gap. The CDR3 DNA sequence: TGTGCCAGCAGCTTAGGGTGGGAGAGCTCCTACGAGCAGTACTTC. It translates to CASSLGWESSYEQYF.

As regards this clonotype: A read error may produce the germline difference seen at one junction end. The rearrangement joins TRBV7-2 to TRBJ1-4; D may be TRBD1 (5 bases). The germline V gene encodes CDR1 SGHTA and CDR2 FQGNSA. The CDR3 is 13 residues long. This CDR3 is CAGSSGASQKLFF. The CDR3 bases are TGTGCCGGCAGCTCCGGGGCCTCCCAAAAACTGTTTTTT.

The chain recombines TRBV7-8 with TRBJ2-7; D possibly corresponds to TRBD1 (6 bases). Trimming shortened V by 3 bases and J by 0 bases, and 15 bases separated the two germline ends. CDR1 SGHVS and CDR2 FQNEAQ come from the germline V gene. The CDR3 is 16 residues long. The CDR3 DNA sequence: TGTGCCAGCAGCTTCACATTCCGGGACAACTCCTACGAGCAGTACTTC. This encodes CASSFTFRDNSYEQYF.

This chain uses TRBV7-9 with TRBJ2-3; a possible D gene is TRBD1 (5 bases). The CDR3 contains 17 residues. Germline lookup yields CDR1 SEHNR and CDR2 FQNEAQ (reference sequence). Trimming stripped 5 bases from V and 2 bases from J, with 20 bases between. CDR3 nucleotides: TGTGCCAGCAGCGCTAGACGCCTTGGGGCGACCACAGATACGCAGTATTTT. Encoded protein: CASSARRLGATTDTQYF.

The chain combines TRBV30 with TRBJ2-1, with D hard to call. This CDR3 is built from 11 residues. V lost 0 bases and J lost 8, with 5 bases in between. Germline V gene sequence: CDR1 GTSNPN, CDR2 SVGIG (reference sequence). CDR3 loop: CAWSVIDEQFF. The CDR3, as DNA: TGTGCCTGGAGTGTAATTGATGAGCAGTTCTTC.